Below are 9 T cell receptor beta chains sequenced from a single sample in a study of blood T cells in healthy people across ages. A second PCR, run for about 6 to 11 cycles, used a sample-barcoded 5' primer plus a J-beta primer mix. TCRdb ran MiXCR on the 5' RACE reads and lists one entry per CDR3 protein. Altogether 600,000 to 1,000,000 distinct CDR3 sequences are present, about 25% being singletons, with the ten largest covering approximately 4%. The data were also submitted as part of a second study, on T cells of mothers and their children.

The sample was blood. The source is a boy aged 10-17 years in good health.

This clonotype was seen more than once but under ten times. V gene TRBV9 combines with J gene TRBJ2-1; tentative D call: TRBD2 (6 bases). The V end lost 4 bases, the J end lost 9 bases, and 23 bases lay between the germline ends. Germline lookup yields CDR1 SGDLS and CDR2 YYNGEE. This CDR3 has 16 amino acids. The CDR3 DNA reads TGTGCCAGCAGCAGATCCGAGCGGGCCTTTCTGACTGAGCAGTTCTTC. Its translation is CASSRSERAFLTEQFF.

The chain links TRBV2 to TRBJ2-7; TRBD1 matches at 8 bases. The CDR3 spans 15 residues. J was trimmed by 4 bases and V by 2 bases; bases with no gene match: 7. Germline V gene lookup returns CDR1 SNHLY and CDR2 FYNNEI. The CDR3 bases are TGTGCCAGCAGTGAATTTGGACAGGGAAATTACGAGCAGTACTTC. Protein: CASSEFGQGNYEQYF.

There are a few counts of this clonotype. The genes are TRBV28 and TRBJ2-7; D perhaps matches TRBD2 (5 bases). The CDR3 spans 15 residues. Trimming cost V 3 bases and J 2 bases, with 14 bases left between them. Germline values: CDR1 MDHEN, CDR2 SYDVKM. CDR3 residues: CASSFFFDGAYEQYF. Here the CDR3 DNA reads TGTGCCAGCAGTTTTTTTTTTGACGGGGCCTACGAGCAGTACTTC.

This clonotype turned up a few times. The chain is built from TRBV6-5 and TRBJ2-2; D remains ambiguous. Trimming took off 6 bases at V and 0 bases at J, with 11 bases between the two ends. The CDR3 is 15 amino acids. The germline gives CDR1 MNHEY, CDR2 SVGAGI. The chain's CDR3 is CASRHLSTNTGELFF. CDR3 coding DNA: TGTGCCAGCAGACACTTGAGCACGAACACCGGGGAGCTGTTTTTT.

The CDR3 protein is CASSPGDRLDTQYF. The CDR3 DNA follows: TGTGCCAGCAGCCCAGGGGATAGATTGGATACGCAGTATTTT. The rearrangement joins TRBV7-2 to TRBJ2-3, with D possibly TRBD1 on 6 matching bases. This CDR3 contains 14 residues. Germline CDR1 SGHTA, CDR2 FQGNSA. Trimming took off 5 bases at V and 6 bases at J, with 15 bases between the two ends.

This clonotype was seen only a few times. The chain has TRBV29-1 and TRBJ2-7, with 14 bases identical to TRBD2. The better agreement between TRBJ2-5 and the DNA end casts doubt on the J call. This CDR3 has 15 residues. The germline gives CDR1 SQVTM, CDR2 ANQGSEA. CDR3 in amino acids: CSVGGTSGGGETQYF. In DNA, the CDR3 is TGCAGCGTCGGAGGGACTAGCGGGGGAGGAGAGACCCAGTACTTC.

This clonotype was found many times. The chain employs TRBV7-2 and TRBJ1-4, with unresolved D. CDR3 size: 12 residues. Trimming took off 4 bases at V and 8 bases at J, with 8 bases between the two ends. Germline V gene sequence: CDR1 SGHTA, CDR2 FQGNSA. CDR3 sequence reads: CASSSYGEKLFF. CDR3 in DNA: TGTGCCAGCAGCTCCTACGGGGAAAAACTGTTTTTT.

This chain connects TRBV13 to TRBJ2-2; 7 bases map to TRBD2. J gave up 5 bases and V 7 bases, and 16 bases lay outside the gene matches. CDR3 size: 17 residues. The V gene's germline CDR1 is PRHDT and CDR2 FYEKMQ (reference sequence). The CDR3 nucleotides read TGTGCCAGCAAAGGCCCTATCGCGGGAGCGGGGACCGGGGAGCTGTTTTTT. It codes for CASKGPIAGAGTGELFF.

The genes are TRBV29-1 and TRBJ2-5; TRBD2 matches at 11 bases. The DNA end is a closer match to TRBJ2-1, so the J assignment may be wrong. The CDR3 length is 12 residues. The germline V gene has CDR1 SQVTM and CDR2 ANQGSEA. The CDR3 bases are TGCAGCGAGGTTAGCGGGGGGGGTGAGCAGTTCTTC. Protein sequence: CSEVSGGGEQFF.